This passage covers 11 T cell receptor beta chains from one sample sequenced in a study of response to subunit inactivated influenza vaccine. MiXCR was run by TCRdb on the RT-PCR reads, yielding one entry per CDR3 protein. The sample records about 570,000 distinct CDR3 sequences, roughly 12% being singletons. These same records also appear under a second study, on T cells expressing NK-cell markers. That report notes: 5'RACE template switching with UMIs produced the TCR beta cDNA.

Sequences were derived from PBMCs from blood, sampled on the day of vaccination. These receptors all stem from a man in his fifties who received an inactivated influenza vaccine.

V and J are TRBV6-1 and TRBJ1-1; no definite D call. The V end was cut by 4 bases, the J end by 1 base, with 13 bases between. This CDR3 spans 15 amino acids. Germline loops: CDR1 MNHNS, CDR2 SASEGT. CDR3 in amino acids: CASSGSPVGNTEAFF. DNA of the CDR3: TGTGCCAGCAGTGGGAGCCCTGTAGGGAACACTGAAGCTTTCTTT.

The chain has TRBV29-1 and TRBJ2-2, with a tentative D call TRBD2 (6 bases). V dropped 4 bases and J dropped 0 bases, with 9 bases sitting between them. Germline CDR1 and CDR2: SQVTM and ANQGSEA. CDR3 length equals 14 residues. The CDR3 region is CSVAGLTNTGELFF. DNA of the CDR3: TGCAGCGTTGCGGGACTTACGAACACCGGGGAGCTGTTTTTT.

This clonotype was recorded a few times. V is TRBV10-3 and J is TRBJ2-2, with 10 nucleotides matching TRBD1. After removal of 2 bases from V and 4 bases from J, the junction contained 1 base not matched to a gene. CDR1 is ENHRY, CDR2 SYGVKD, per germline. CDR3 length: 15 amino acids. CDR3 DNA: TGTGCCATCAGTGAGGGGACAGGGGCCACCGGGGAGCTGTTTTTT. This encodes CAISEGTGATGELFF.

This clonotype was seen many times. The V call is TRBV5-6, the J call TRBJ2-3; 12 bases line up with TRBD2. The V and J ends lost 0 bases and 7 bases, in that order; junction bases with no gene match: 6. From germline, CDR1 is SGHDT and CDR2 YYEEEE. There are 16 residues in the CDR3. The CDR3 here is CASSLGLAGVANTQYF. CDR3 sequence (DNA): TGTGCCAGCAGCTTGGGACTAGCGGGAGTTGCGAATACGCAGTATTTT.

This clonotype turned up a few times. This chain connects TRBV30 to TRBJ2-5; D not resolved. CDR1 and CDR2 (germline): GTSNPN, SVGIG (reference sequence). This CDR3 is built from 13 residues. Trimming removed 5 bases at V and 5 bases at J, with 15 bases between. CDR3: CAWGLWSRETQYF. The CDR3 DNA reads TGTGCCTGGGGTCTTTGGTCGCGGGAGACCCAGTACTTC.

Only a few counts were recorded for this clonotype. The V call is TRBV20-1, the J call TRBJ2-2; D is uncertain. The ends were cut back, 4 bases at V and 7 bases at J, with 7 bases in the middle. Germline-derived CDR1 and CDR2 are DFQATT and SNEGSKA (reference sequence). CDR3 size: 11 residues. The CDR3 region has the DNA TGCAGTGCTAAGTTTGTCGGGGAGCTGTTTTTT. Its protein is CSAKFVGELFF.

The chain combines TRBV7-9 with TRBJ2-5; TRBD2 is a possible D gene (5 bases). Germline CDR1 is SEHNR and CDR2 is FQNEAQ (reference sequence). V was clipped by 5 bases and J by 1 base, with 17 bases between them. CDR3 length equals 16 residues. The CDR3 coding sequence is TGTGCCAGCAGCGTTATTTCCCTTCGGGGCCAAGAGACCCAGTACTTC. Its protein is CASSVISLRGQETQYF.

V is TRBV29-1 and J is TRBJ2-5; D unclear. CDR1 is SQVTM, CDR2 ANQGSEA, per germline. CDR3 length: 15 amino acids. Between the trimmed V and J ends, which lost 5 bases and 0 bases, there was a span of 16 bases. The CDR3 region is CSVTVQATYQETQYF. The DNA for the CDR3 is TGCAGCGTTACAGTCCAAGCGACGTACCAAGAGACCCAGTACTTC.

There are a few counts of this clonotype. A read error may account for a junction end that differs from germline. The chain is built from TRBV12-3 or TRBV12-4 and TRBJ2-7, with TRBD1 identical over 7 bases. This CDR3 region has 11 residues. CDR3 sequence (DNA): TGTGCCAGCACCCAGACAGGGTTACTAAACTTC. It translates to CASTQTGLLNF.

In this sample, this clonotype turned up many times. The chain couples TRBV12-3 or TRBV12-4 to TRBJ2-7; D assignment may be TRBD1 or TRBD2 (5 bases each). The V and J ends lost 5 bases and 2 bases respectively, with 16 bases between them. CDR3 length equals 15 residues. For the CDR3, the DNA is TGTGCCAGCAGTAACCGATCGGGACGAACCTACGAGCAGTACTTC. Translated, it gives CASSNRSGRTYEQYF.

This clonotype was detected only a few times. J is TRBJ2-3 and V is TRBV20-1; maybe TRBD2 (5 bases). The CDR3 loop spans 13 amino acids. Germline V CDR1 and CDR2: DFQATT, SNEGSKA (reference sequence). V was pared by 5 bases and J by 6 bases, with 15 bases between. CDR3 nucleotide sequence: TGCAGTGCTGGGCCCCCGGGGTTCGATACGCAGTATTTT. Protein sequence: CSAGPPGFDTQYF.